Following are 28 T cell receptor beta chains from one sample sequenced in a study of blood T cell repertoires in COVID-19. Assay: immunoSEQ multiplex PCR; the TCRdb copy retains only in-frame clones and omits some. The table records some 110,000 clones, approximately 80% of them present only once. Specimen: peripheral blood. These receptors came from a man aged 60 to 69 with acute or convalescent COVID-19.

This rearrangement joins TRBV28 to TRBJ1-3; D gene ambiguous. CDR1 and CDR2 from the germline V gene are MDHEN and SYDVKM. This CDR3 is built from 15 residues. Trimming removed 6 bases from V and 0 bases from J, with 12 bases in between. The CDR3 region is CASSKRGSSGNTIYF. The CDR3, as DNA: TGTGCCAGCAGCAAAAGAGGGAGCTCTGGAAACACCATATATTTT.

The V call is TRBV5-1, the J call TRBJ1-4; D is possibly TRBD1 (5 bases). The CDR3 covers 14 residues. The V and J ends lost 4 bases and 8 bases respectively, with 15 bases between them. Germline CDR1 is SGHRS and CDR2 is YFSETQ. The CDR3 bases are TGCGCCAGCAGCCTCCCCCCACAGGACGAAAAACTGTTTTTT. Translation: CASSLPPQDEKLFF. Using reference TRBV5-1 and TRBJ1-4 for the parts outside the CDR3, the full variable domain is KAGVTQTPRYLIKTRGQQVTLSCSPISGHRSVSWYQQTPGQGLQFLFEYFSETQRNKGNFPGRFSGRQFSNSRSEMNVSTLELGDSALYLCASSLPPQDEKLFFGSGTQLSVL.

This rearrangement joins TRBV20-1 to TRBJ2-1; maybe TRBD2 (6 bases). Per the germline V gene, CDR1 is DFQATT and CDR2 is SNEGSKA (reference sequence). V lost 3 bases and J 4 bases, leaving 16 bases between the germline ends. This CDR3 is 15 amino acids long. The DNA of the CDR3 is TGCAGTGCTAGTGCCTTCGGCGGGGCATACAATGAGCAGTTCTTC. Amino acid sequence: CSASAFGGAYNEQFF.

This chain links TRBV6-5 with TRBJ2-2, with a tentative D call TRBD1 (5 bases). Per the germline V gene, CDR1 is MNHEY and CDR2 is SVGAGI. CDR3 size: 15 residues. V dropped 2 bases and J dropped 4 bases, with 11 bases sitting between them. The CDR3 DNA follows: TGTGCCAGCAGTTACGGCAGGGTAGCCACCGGGGAGCTGTTTTTT. This sequence encodes CASSYGRVATGELFF.

The chain recombines TRBV29-1 with TRBJ1-1; TRBD1 might be the D (6 bases). CDR1 is SQVTM and CDR2 is ANQGSEA in the germline V gene. The CDR3 is 14 residues long. V was shortened by 2 bases and J by 1 base, with 11 bases between the two germline ends. CDR3 coding DNA: TGCAGCGTTGAAAAGGGGGGGGCGAACACTGAAGCTTTCTTT. The encoded protein is CSVEKGGANTEAFF.

The V and J genes are TRBV5-5 and TRBJ2-1; 11 positions agree with TRBD2. The V and J ends lost 2 bases and 8 bases, in that order; junction bases with no gene match: 6. The CDR3 spans 15 residues. Per germline, CDR1 SGHKS and CDR2 YYEKEE (reference sequence). The CDR3 DNA follows: TGTGCCAGCAGCTTTAGCGGGAGGGCTTCTGATGAGCAGTTCTTC. It encodes CASSFSGRASDEQFF.

V usage is TRBV5-4 and J usage is TRBJ2-7; tentative D call: TRBD1 (5 bases). This CDR3 comprises 16 residues. V was clipped by 4 bases and J by 2 bases, with 19 bases between them. Germline CDR1 is SGHNT and CDR2 is YYREEE (reference sequence). This chain's CDR3 is CASSPPRGQGAYEQYF. The CDR3 DNA sequence: TGTGCCAGCAGCCCGCCCCGAGGACAAGGAGCCTACGAGCAGTACTTC.

The chain links TRBV5-1 to TRBJ1-2; 7 bases line up with TRBD1. The CDR3 totals 14 residues. After removal of 4 bases from V and 3 bases from J, the junction contained 6 bases not matched to a gene. CDR1 is SGHRS, CDR2 YFSETQ, per germline. The CDR3 loop reads CASSRTGDDYGYTF. CDR3 DNA sequence: TGCGCCAGCAGCCGTACAGGGGACGACTATGGCTACACCTTC. The complete variable domain, with remaining parts taken from reference TRBV5-1 and TRBJ1-2, reads KAGVTQTPRYLIKTRGQQVTLSCSPISGHRSVSWYQQTPGQGLQFLFEYFSETQRNKGNFPGRFSGRQFSNSRSEMNVSTLELGDSALYLCASSRTGDDYGYTFGSGTRLTVV.

V usage is TRBV9 and J usage is TRBJ2-1, with D possibly TRBD1 on 6 matching bases. The germline V gene encodes CDR1 SGDLS and CDR2 YYNGEE. The CDR3 contains 15 residues. V dropped 2 bases and J dropped 1 base, with 10 bases sitting between them. In DNA, the CDR3 is TGTGCCAGCAGCGTGGACAGCCCTTCCTACAATGAGCAGTTCTTC. This sequence encodes CASSVDSPSYNEQFF.

In this sample, this clone turned up once. The chain recombines TRBV29-1 with TRBJ1-1; no firm D call. The CDR3 is 11 residues long. Germline V CDR1 and CDR2: SQVTM, ANQGSEA. The V and J ends lost 7 bases and 6 bases respectively, with 12 bases between them. As DNA, the CDR3 is TGCAGCGGCCTGTACATGGCTGAAGCTTTCTTT. Its protein product is CSGLYMAEAFF.

CDR3 nucleotide sequence: TGTGCCTGGAGTCTCCGACTAGCTCGGGAGACCCAGTACTTC. Amino acid sequence: CAWSLRLARETQYF. The rearrangement joins TRBV30 to TRBJ2-5; 7 bases are shared with TRBD2. The CDR3 sequence is 14 residues long. The V segment lost 2 bases and the J segment 5 bases; nucleotides outside the gene matches: 8. The germline gives CDR1 GTSNPN, CDR2 SVGIG (reference sequence).

This clone has just a few counts. This chain joins TRBV7-2 and TRBJ2-1; weak D call: TRBD2 (6 bases). Per germline, CDR1 SGHTA and CDR2 FQGNSA. V was pared by 5 bases and J by 1 base, with 15 bases between. The CDR3 covers 16 residues. CDR3 sequence (DNA): TGTGCCAGCAGCCCCCGCGGGGTAGGGTCCTACAATGAGCAGTTCTTC. Translating it yields CASSPRGVGSYNEQFF.

The chain has TRBV7-9 and TRBJ1-3, with D unclear. The V and J ends lost 4 bases and 3 bases respectively, with 10 bases between them. Germline values: CDR1 SEHNR, CDR2 FQNEAQ (reference sequence). The CDR3 is 14 residues long. Here the CDR3 reads CASSWLSGGNTIYF. CDR3 nucleotides: TGTGCCAGCAGCTGGTTGAGTGGTGGAAACACCATATATTTT.

This rearrangement joins TRBV3-1 (or the pseudogene TRBV3-2) to TRBJ1-4, with D possibly matching TRBD1 (6 bases). Germline-derived CDR1 and CDR2 are LGHDT and YNNKEL (reference sequence). This CDR3 is 16 amino acids long. The V and J ends lost 3 bases and 5 bases respectively, with 16 bases between them. The CDR3: CASSQLLQGENEKLFF. The CDR3, as DNA: TGTGCCAGCAGCCAGCTATTACAGGGAGAGAATGAAAAACTGTTTTTT.

The chain links TRBV4-1 to TRBJ1-1; D is unclear. Germline lookup yields CDR1 MGHRA and CDR2 YSYEKL. This CDR3 is 15 amino acids long. Between the trimmed V and J ends, which lost 6 bases and 3 bases, there was a span of 17 bases. The CDR3 sequence is CASRPYVLRDTEAFF. DNA for the CDR3: TGCGCCAGCAGACCATACGTCCTTCGGGACACTGAAGCTTTCTTT.

The chain combines TRBV5-5 with TRBJ2-7; TRBD2 matches 12 bases. Germline CDR1 SGHKS, CDR2 YYEKEE (reference sequence). The CDR3 consists of 18 residues. V shed 1 base, J shed 4 bases, and the junction held 12 bases outside the gene matches. The chain's CDR3 is CASSLTGTSGLLGYEQYF. In nucleotides, the CDR3 is TGTGCCAGCAGCTTGACAGGGACTAGCGGGCTTTTGGGGTACGAGCAGTACTTC.

The chain couples TRBV2 to TRBJ2-1; 9 bases fit TRBD2. The CDR3 is 14 amino acids. Looked up from germline, CDR1 is SNHLY and CDR2 is FYNNEI. V shed 4 bases and J 7 bases; nucleotides not matched to a gene: 5. The chain's CDR3 is CASSASGMYNEQFF. The DNA of the CDR3 is TGTGCCAGCAGTGCTAGCGGGATGTATAATGAGCAGTTCTTC. The whole variable domain, remainder taken from reference TRBV2 and TRBJ2-1, is EPEVTQTPSHQVTQMGQEVILRCVPISNHLYFYWYRQILGQKVEFLVSFYNNEISEKSEIFDDQFSVERPDGSNFTLKIRSTKLEDSAMYFCASSASGMYNEQFFGPGTRLTVL.

The CDR3 DNA is TGCGCCAGCAGCCAAACGGGACAGGGAGGTGGTGAGCAGTACTTC. Translated, it gives CASSQTGQGGGEQYF. The chain is built from TRBV4-1 and TRBJ2-7, with 9 nucleotides matching TRBD1. V lost 2 bases, J lost 7 bases, and 9 bases stayed unmatched. Germline CDR1 and CDR2: MGHRA and YSYEKL. The CDR3 is 15 residues long.

In DNA form, the CDR3 reads TGTGCCAGCAGCCTAGGGGACAGAGACACAGATACGCAGTATTTT. It codes for CASSLGDRDTDTQYF. The chain employs TRBV7-9 and TRBJ2-3; 7 nucleotides line up with TRBD1. CDR3 length equals 15 residues. V trimming: 5 bases; J trimming: 2 bases; junction bases outside the gene matches: 7. Per germline, CDR1 SEHNR and CDR2 FQNEAQ (reference sequence).

In its sample, this clone was seen once. CDR3 loop: CAGAKWNQPQHF. Written as DNA, the CDR3 is TGTGCTGGGGCGAAGTGGAATCAGCCCCAGCATTTT. The genes are TRBV28 and TRBJ1-5; a possible D gene is TRBD1 (5 bases). Germline V CDR1 and CDR2: MDHEN, SYDVKM. This CDR3 region has 12 residues.

The chain employs TRBV24-1 and TRBJ2-3; D may be TRBD2 (5 bases). Looked up from germline, CDR1 is KGHDR and CDR2 is SFDVKD. The CDR3 sequence is 18 residues long. V was cut by 4 bases and J by 2 bases, with 21 bases left in between. The CDR3 nucleotides read TGTGCCACCAGTGACTCTGGTGGACTCCCACCGTACACAGATACGCAGTATTTT. It yields the protein CATSDSGGLPPYTDTQYF.

In this sample, this clone turned up once. V is TRBV30 and J is TRBJ2-1; possible D gene TRBD1, 6 bases. Germline V gene data show CDR1 as GTSNPN and CDR2 as SVGIG (reference sequence). Trimming took off 7 bases at V and 0 bases at J, with 13 bases between the two ends. CDR3 size: 14 residues. For the CDR3, the DNA is TGTGCCTACACCCCCAGGGGCTCCTACAATGAGCAGTTCTTC. This translates into CAYTPRGSYNEQFF.

The chain has TRBV5-1 and TRBJ1-4; D is unclear. The CDR3 sequence is 15 residues long. Trimming shortened V by 0 bases and J by 3 bases, and 9 bases separated the two germline ends. Germline assignment: CDR1 SGHRS and CDR2 YFSETQ. The CDR3 DNA reads TGCGCCAGCAGCTTGGATCCCGGGGCTAATGAAAAACTGTTTTTT. Protein product: CASSLDPGANEKLFF.

The V and J genes are TRBV5-1 and TRBJ2-7; the match to TRBD1 covers 7 bases. Germline V lookup: CDR1 SGHRS, CDR2 YFSETQ. The CDR3 is 15 residues long. The V and J ends lost 4 bases and 3 bases, in that order; junction bases with no gene match: 10. The CDR3, as DNA: TGCGCCAGCAGCCCCAGGGACAGTAACTTCTACGAGCAGTACTTC. Its translation: CASSPRDSNFYEQYF.

The chain is built from TRBV2 and TRBJ2-7, with D unclear. Trimming removed 6 bases at V and 2 bases at J, with 14 bases between. The CDR3 extends over 14 amino acids. The germline gives CDR1 SNHLY, CDR2 FYNNEI. CDR3 in amino acids: CASSASRQAYEQYV. DNA of the CDR3: TGTGCCAGCAGCGCCAGCAGGCAGGCCTACGAGCAGTACGTC.

This chain connects TRBV19 to TRBJ2-7; D is perhaps TRBD1 (5 bases). CDR1 is LNHDA, CDR2 SQIVND, per germline (reference sequence). The CDR3 covers 13 residues. V dropped 5 bases and J dropped 0 bases, with 8 bases sitting between them. The CDR3 DNA follows: TGTGCCAGTAGTGTTAGGGGCTCCTACGAGCAGTACGTC. Amino acid sequence: CASSVRGSYEQYV.

In this sample, this clone turned up a few times. The V and J genes are TRBV4-1 and TRBJ1-3, with D perhaps matching TRBD1 (5 bases). The CDR3 is 17 residues long. The V gene's germline CDR1 is MGHRA and CDR2 YSYEKL. V was clipped by 5 bases and J by 0 bases, with 17 bases between them. The CDR3 DNA follows: TGCGCCAGCAGCACCCGTCCGGGACTGACCTCTGGAAACACCATATATTTT. Amino acid sequence: CASSTRPGLTSGNTIYF.

The chain uses TRBV19 and TRBJ1-2; 7 nucleotides match TRBD1. V lost 5 bases, J lost 4 bases, and 4 bases stayed unmatched. This CDR3 spans 13 amino acids. CDR1 and CDR2 from the germline V gene are LNHDA and SQIVND (reference sequence). The CDR3 nucleotides read TGTGCCAGTAGTGGACAGGCCGGCTATGGCTACACCTTC. Encoded protein: CASSGQAGYGYTF.